These 6 T cell receptor beta chains came from one sample sequenced in a study of OX40 agonist ivuxolimab in advanced cancers. Produced via immunoSEQ multiplex PCR; TCRdb's table is partial and in-frame only. The repertoire holds about 79,000 clones, 90% seen once, with more than 0.25% in the top ten. This sample comprised CD4+ or CD8+ T cells sorted from blood, obtained in a trial of the OX40 agonist ivuxolimab. These receptors were obtained from an adult with an advanced solid tumor such as melanoma, head and neck, liver or kidney cancer.

The chain couples TRBV27 to TRBJ1-6, with D unresolved. V dropped 4 bases and J dropped 0 bases, with 19 bases sitting between them. The germline gives CDR1 MNHEY, CDR2 SMNVEV (reference sequence). The CDR3 runs to 19 residues. The chain's CDR3 is CASSSQLFSSSSYNSPLHF. In DNA form, the CDR3 reads TGTGCCAGCAGTTCTCAATTGTTTTCGAGTAGCTCCTATAATTCACCCCTCCACTTT.

The chain uses TRBV5-1 and TRBJ1-2, with 7 bases matching TRBD1. The CDR3 length is 14 residues. Germline-derived CDR1 and CDR2 are SGHRS and YFSETQ. After removal of 4 bases from V and 4 bases from J, the junction contained 7 bases not matched to a gene. This CDR3 is CASSVGTEIYGYTF. CDR3 bases: TGCGCCAGCAGCGTAGGGACAGAAATCTATGGCTACACCTTC. Drawing the rest from reference TRBV5-1 and TRBJ1-2, the complete variable domain is KAGVTQTPRYLIKTRGQQVTLSCSPISGHRSVSWYQQTPGQGLQFLFEYFSETQRNKGNFPGRFSGRQFSNSRSEMNVSTLELGDSALYLCASSVGTEIYGYTFGSGTRLTVV.

This rearrangement joins TRBV19 to TRBJ1-1; no clear D gene. Germline CDR1 reads LNHDA; CDR2 reads SQIVND (reference sequence). CDR3 length equals 13 residues. Trimming pared 2 bases from V and 11 bases from J, leaving 15 bases between. As DNA, the CDR3 is TGTGCCAGTAGTATAACGGATAGAGATTGGGCTTTCTTT. Protein sequence: CASSITDRDWAFF.

The V call is TRBV4-1, the J call TRBJ2-3; the match to TRBD2 covers 8 bases. This CDR3 region has 20 residues. V trimming: 3 bases; J trimming: 2 bases; junction bases outside the gene matches: 19. Germline V gene sequence: CDR1 MGHRA, CDR2 YSYEKL. In DNA form, the CDR3 reads TGCGCCAGCAGCCATTTCTGGGGACTAGGGATTAACAAGCCCACAGATACGCAGTATTTT. Translating gives CASSHFWGLGINKPTDTQYF.

The chain couples TRBV10-3 to TRBJ1-3; 10 bases are a match to TRBD1. The CDR3 runs 17 residues. Germline V gene sequence: CDR1 ENHRY, CDR2 SYGVKD. V lost 6 bases to trimming and J lost 1 base; unmatched junction nucleotides: 9. This chain's CDR3 is CAIREGTGAGSGNTIYF. The CDR3, as DNA: TGTGCCATCAGAGAGGGGACAGGGGCAGGGTCTGGAAACACCATATATTTT.

V gene TRBV5-1 combines with J gene TRBJ1-5, with D uncertain. This CDR3 comprises 13 residues. Germline V gene data show CDR1 as SGHRS and CDR2 as YFSETQ. V lost 4 bases to trimming and J lost 1 base, with 6 bases between them. The CDR3 loop reads CASSMDSNQPQHF. CDR3 bases: TGCGCCAGCAGCATGGACAGCAATCAGCCCCAGCATTTT. The whole variable domain, remainder taken from reference TRBV5-1 and TRBJ1-5, is KAGVTQTPRYLIKTRGQQVTLSCSPISGHRSVSWYQQTPGQGLQFLFEYFSETQRNKGNFPGRFSGRQFSNSRSEMNVSTLELGDSALYLCASSMDSNQPQHFGDGTRLSIL.